A selection of T cell receptor beta chains follows, all from one sample in a study of cytomegalovirus exposure and HLA in healthy donors. Using immunoSEQ multiplex PCR, the repertoire was profiled, and TCRdb retains in-frame clones only, with some absent. The data hold fewer than 200,000 clones, with around 85% observed a single time. Specimen: PBMCs. The source of these receptors is a male donor in good health and CMV-seronegative. CDR3s include the opening cysteine and the closing phenylalanine or tryptophan. Fields, in order: V gene, J gene, clone size, D gene, CDR3 DNA, CDR3 protein. A D gene is named only where the DNA matches it firmly. Clone size is not always given. Where it is, it says once, few, many or a class for expanded clones.

>TRBV18|TRBJ1-2|NA|TRBD1
TGTGCCAGCTCAAGGACAGGGATTCATGCTAGCGGCTACACCTTC
CASSRTGIHASGYTF
>TRBV5-1|TRBJ2-3|few|NA
TGCGCCAGCAGCTTGGGGGCCCGCGGTAGCGGCGGCACAGATACGCAGTATTTT
CASSLGARGSGGTDTQYF
>TRBV19|TRBJ2-7|NA|NA
TGTGCCAGTAGTATGCGGGGGCCCCCCTACGAGCAGTACTTC
CASSMRGPPYEQYF
>TRBV29-1|TRBJ2-1|NA|NA
TGCAGCGTCCCCACCGCGGCGGGGAGCTCCTACAATGAGCAGTTCTTC
CSVPTAAGSSYNEQFF
>TRBV10-3|TRBJ1-5|few|NA
TGTGCCATCAGTGAGTCCAGAAGCAATCAGCCCCAGCATTTT
CAISESRSNQPQHF
>TRBV5-6|TRBJ2-1|NA|TRBD2
TGTGCCAGCAGCCCATGGGAGGGGCCGCCGTTCTTC
CASSPWEGPPFF
>TRBV7-8|TRBJ2-4|NA|NA
TGTGCCAGCAGCTTGCGAGAGGGCAGATTGTTAAACATTCAGTACTTC
CASSLREGRLLNIQYF
>TRBV4-3|TRBJ1-2|NA|TRBD1
TGCGCCAGCAGCCAAGATAAGACAGGGTGGGGCTATGGCTACACCTTC
CASSQDKTGWGYGYTF
>TRBV5-5|TRBJ2-4|NA|TRBD1
TGTGCCAGCAGCGCAGGGGGACCCAAAAACATTCAGTACTTC
CASSAGGPKNIQYF
>TRBV5-6|TRBJ2-1|NA|NA
TGTGCCAGCAGCTTGGGAGGCTACAATGAGCAGTTCTTC
CASSLGGYNEQFF